The 8 T cell receptor beta chains in this list originate from one sample, sequenced in a study of CD8+ T cells in alopecia areata. Once RNA had been extracted, it was reverse transcribed into cDNA to act as the sequencing template. TCRdb's table, derived via immunoSEQ multiplex PCR, lists solely in-frame clones and lacks some. This sample has fewer than 110,000 clones, with roughly 50% found just once. Specimen: CD4+ T cells sorted from blood. These receptors were collected from a human donor in good health.

The genes are TRBV18 and TRBJ1-6; D remains ambiguous. The CDR3 is made up of 12 amino acids. Germline-derived CDR1 and CDR2 are KGHSH and LQKENI. With 1 base removed from V and 6 bases from J, the gap between germline ends came to 1 base. CDR3 residues: CASSPRNSPLHF. The DNA of the CDR3 is TGTGCCAGCTCACCACGTAATTCACCCCTCCACTTT.

The gene calls are TRBV7-2 and TRBJ2-7; 8 bases map to TRBD1. After removal of 4 bases from V and 6 bases from J, the junction contained 8 bases not matched to a gene. The CDR3 is made up of 14 amino acids. The germline gives CDR1 SGHTA, CDR2 FQGNSA. The CDR3 DNA is TGTGCCAGCAGCTCTTCAGGGGGCGCCGGCGAGCAGTACTTC. Translation: CASSSSGGAGEQYF.

This clone was detected only once. V and J are TRBV4-1 and TRBJ1-2, with no clear D. Germline-derived CDR1 and CDR2 are MGHRA and YSYEKL. Deletions cut 1 base from V and 13 bases from J, with 16 bases between. The CDR3 loop spans 13 amino acids. CDR3 sequence reads: CASSQGPRELSTF. In DNA, the CDR3 is TGCGCCAGCAGCCAAGGGCCTCGGGAGCTCTCCACCTTC.

The chain uses TRBV6-5 and TRBJ1-1; D perhaps matches TRBD1 (6 bases). Germline V gene data show CDR1 as MNHEY and CDR2 as SVGAGI. The length of the CDR3 is 14 residues. The germline V and J ends were trimmed by 2 bases and 9 bases, with 16 bases remaining between them. The CDR3 bases are TGTGCCAGCAGTTACCGCCTCGAGGGGGGTCAAGCTTTCTTT. Translating it yields CASSYRLEGGQAFF.

The chain is built from TRBV5-6 and TRBJ2-7; D perhaps matches TRBD1 (7 bases). CDR3 length equals 18 residues. Germline CDR1 is SGHDT and CDR2 is YYEEEE. Trimming left V 4 bases short and J 0 bases short, with 23 bases between. For the CDR3, the DNA is TGTGCCAGCAGCCCAAAAAGAATAAGACAGGGACTCTCCTACGAGCAGTACTTC. Translating it yields CASSPKRIRQGLSYEQYF.

The chain uses TRBV29-1 and TRBJ1-1; no firm D call. Trimming stripped 7 bases from V and 1 base from J, with 7 bases between. Germline V gene data show CDR1 as SQVTM and CDR2 as ANQGSEA. CDR3 size: 11 residues. The CDR3 protein is CSAHRNTEAFF. CDR3 nucleotide sequence: TGCAGCGCCCACCGGAACACTGAAGCTTTCTTT. The full variable domain, its missing parts supplied by reference TRBV29-1 and TRBJ1-1, is SAVISQKPSRDICQRGTSLTIQCQVDSQVTMMFWYRQQPGQSLTLIATANQGSEATYESGFVIDKFPISRPNLTFSTLTVSNMSPEDSSIYLCSAHRNTEAFFGQGTRLTVV.

This clone showed up just a few times. The V call is TRBV29-1, the J call TRBJ1-3, with a weak D call TRBD1 (5 bases). Germline V CDR1 and CDR2: SQVTM, ANQGSEA. CDR3 length: 15 amino acids. Trimming cost V 4 bases and J 0 bases, with 13 bases left between them. The CDR3 here is CSVAAAGRSGNTIYF. The DNA for the CDR3 is TGCAGCGTTGCCGCAGCGGGACGCTCTGGAAACACCATATATTTT. Looking up the rest from reference TRBV29-1 and TRBJ1-3 gives the full variable domain: SAVISQKPSRDICQRGTSLTIQCQVDSQVTMMFWYRQQPGQSLTLIATANQGSEATYESGFVIDKFPISRPNLTFSTLTVSNMSPEDSSIYLCSVAAAGRSGNTIYFGEGSWLTVV.

This chain connects TRBV27 to TRBJ2-2, with D tentatively TRBD2 (5 bases). Germline V gene data show CDR1 as MNHEY and CDR2 as SMNVEV (reference sequence). The CDR3 consists of 14 residues. Trimming removed 5 bases from V and 0 bases from J, with 7 bases in between. CDR3 sequence reads: CASSDYPNTGELFF. Here the CDR3 DNA reads TGTGCCAGCAGTGACTACCCGAACACCGGGGAGCTGTTTTTT.